The rows below give T cell receptor beta chains drawn from one sample of a study of technical replicates of blood from a few donors. Sequencing used immunoSEQ multiplex PCR; TCRdb keeps in-frame clones, though not all of them. The sample shows under 100,000 clones, about 96% of them seen only once. The sequencing sample was made of T cells isolated from PBMCs. The origin of the receptors is a human donor in good health. CDR3s include the opening cysteine and the closing phenylalanine or tryptophan. D genes are given only for firm matches. Clone sizes are given selectively: once, few, many, or a class where the clone is expanded.

TRBV7-2	NA	NA	TRBJ1-2	TGTGCCAGCAGCTTAGGACGGGGGAACTATGGCTACACCTTC	CASSLGRGNYGYTF
TRBV27	NA	TRBD1	TRBJ1-5	TGTGCCAGCAGTCCGACTCCGAAAATCGGGACAGGGATCTATAGCAATCAGCCCCAGCATTTT	CASSPTPKIGTGIYSNQPQHF
TRBV4-3	NA	NA	TRBJ2-2	TGCGCCAGCAGCCAATCCCACGGTTACACCGGGGAGCTGTTTTTT	CASSQSHGYTGELFF
TRBV6-6	NA	TRBD1	TRBJ1-1	TGTGCCAGCAGTGACAGGGGAAGCACTGAAGCTTTCTTT	CASSDRGSTEAFF
TRBV29-1	NA	NA	TRBJ2-7	TGCAGCGTTGGGCAGCCCGGGTACGAGCAGTACTTC	CSVGQPGYEQYF
TRBV7-2	NA	NA	TRBJ2-3	TGTGCCAGCAGCTTGGAACGGAGAAGGGGGACAGATACGCAGTATTTT	CASSLERRRGTDTQYF
TRBV6-6	NA	NA	TRBJ1-5	TGTGCCAGCACCCAGGGGTCAGGGAATCAGCCCCAGCATTTT	CASTQGSGNQPQHF
TRBV2	NA	NA	TRBJ1-4	TGTGCCAGCAGTCCTTCGACAGGATATAATGAAAAACTGTTTTTT	CASSPSTGYNEKLFF
TRBV14	NA	NA	TRBJ2-7	TGTGCCAGCAGCCCAACGGGGTTCTACGAGCAGTACTTC	CASSPTGFYEQYF
TRBV4-3	once	TRBD1	TRBJ1-2	TGCGCCAGCAGCCCTCGACAGGGGGAAGGCTATGGCTACACCTTC	CASSPRQGEGYGYTF
TRBV5-1	NA	NA	TRBJ2-7	TGCGCCAGCAGCCTCACGGGAGTTAACTACGAGCAGTACTTC	CASSLTGVNYEQYF
TRBV27	NA	NA	TRBJ1-5	TGTGCCAGCAGTTTAAGCAGGTACTATCAGCCCCAGCATTTT	CASSLSRYYQPQHF
TRBV6-1	NA	NA	TRBJ2-7	TGTGCCAGCAGTGCCTACGACCAATCTTGGGCCTCCTACGAGCAGTACTTC	CASSAYDQSWASYEQYF
TRBV11-3	NA	NA	TRBJ2-5	TGTGCCAGCAGCTTAGATAGGGAGGAGACCCAGTACTTC	CASSLDREETQYF
TRBV6-6	NA	NA	TRBJ2-7	TGTGCCAGCAGTTACGTAAAGGGGCCCTACGAGCAGTACTTC	CASSYVKGPYEQYF
TRBV15	NA	NA	TRBJ2-4	TGTGCCACCAGCAGGACAGAAGCCTATAGCATTCAGTACTTC	CATSRTEAYSIQYF
TRBV27	NA	TRBD2	TRBJ2-1	TGTGCCAGCAGTTACACCCTAGCGGGAGGGCCCAATGAGCAGTTCTTC	CASSYTLAGGPNEQFF
TRBV28	NA	NA	TRBJ1-5	TGTGCCAGCAGTGCAGGGTTCGCGAGCAATCAGCCCCAGCATTTT	CASSAGFASNQPQHF
TRBV28	NA	NA	TRBJ1-2	TGTGCCAGCATAGGACGGGGTAACTATGGCTACACCTTC	CASIGRGNYGYTF
TRBV4-2	NA	NA	TRBJ2-7	TGTGCCAGCAGCCAAATCACTGGGCCCTACGAGCAGTACTTC	CASSQITGPYEQYF
TRBV7-3	NA	NA	TRBJ2-1	TGTGCCAGCAGCGCCGCCGGGGGGCGGAGCTCCTACAATGAGCAGTTCTTC	CASSAAGGRSSYNEQFF
TRBV11-3	NA	TRBD1	TRBJ2-3	TGTGCCAGCAGAGGACAGGGGAGAACAGATACGCAGTATTTT	CASRGQGRTDTQYF
TRBV5-4	NA	NA	TRBJ2-3	TGTGCCAGCAGCTTGACGGAGGATACGCAGTATTTT	CASSLTEDTQYF
TRBV4-1	NA	NA	TRBJ2-1	TGCGCCAGCAGCCAAGGTGCACCACGGACAGGCGCGCCGGGAGTCTACAATGAGCAGTTCTTC	CASSQGAPRTGAPGVYNEQFF
TRBV2	NA	TRBD1	TRBJ1-2	TGTGCCAGCATAACCCACGACAGGGCGAATGGCTACACCTTC	CASITHDRANGYTF
TRBV11-2	NA	NA	TRBJ2-3	TGTGCCAGCAGCTTAGGCGTCTCTAGCACAGATACGCAGTATTTT	CASSLGVSSTDTQYF
TRBV11-3	once	TRBD2	TRBJ2-5	TGTGCCAGCAGCTTACCTATAGCGGGGGAGACCCAGTACTTC	CASSLPIAGETQYF
TRBV7-9	NA	TRBD1	TRBJ1-1	TGTGCCAGCAGCTTAGCCGGGACAGGGTTGACTGAAGCTTTCTTT	CASSLAGTGLTEAFF
TRBV30	NA	TRBD2	TRBJ2-1	TGTGCCTGGGAAGGGCTAGCGGGCAATGAGCAGTTCTTC	CAWEGLAGNEQFF
TRBV7-9	NA	NA	TRBJ2-7	TGTGCCAGCAGCTTAGGCCGGCTAGCCCTTGACGAGCAGTACTTC	CASSLGRLALDEQYF
TRBV25-1	NA	TRBD2	TRBJ2-2	TGTGCCAGCAGGGCGGCGCTAGCGGGAGGTCACACCGGGGAGCTGTTTTTT	CASRAALAGGHTGELFF
TRBV27	NA	TRBD2	TRBJ2-1	TGTGCCAGCTATGAGCGGGAGGCGAACAATGAGCAGTTCTTC	CASYEREANNEQFF
TRBV4-2	once	TRBD1	TRBJ2-3	TGTGCCAGCAGCCATGACCCGGGACAGGGCACAGATACGCAGTATTTT	CASSHDPGQGTDTQYF
TRBV30	NA	NA	TRBJ2-1	TGTGCCTGGAGCGGCAGGGTCAGGGATGAGCAGTTCTTC	CAWSGRVRDEQFF
TRBV28	NA	TRBD1	TRBJ1-5	TGTGCCAGCAGTTTGACAGGGGGCATCAATCAGCCCCAGCATTTT	CASSLTGGINQPQHF
TRBV10-1	NA	NA	TRBJ2-1	TGCGCCAGCAGGCATTACAGGGTGCGGTCCTACAATGAGCAGTTCTTC	CASRHYRVRSYNEQFF
TRBV30	NA	NA	TRBJ2-7	TGTGCCTGGAGCAGGGGCTTTACCTACGAGCAGTACTTC	CAWSRGFTYEQYF
TRBV27	NA	TRBD2	TRBJ2-7	TGTGCCAGCACCCTAGCGGGAGGTGACGAGCAGTACTTC	CASTLAGGDEQYF
TRBV6-6	NA	NA	TRBJ1-1	TGTGCCAGCAGTTACGGTCGAGACACTGAAGCTTTCTTT	CASSYGRDTEAFF
TRBV19	NA	NA	TRBJ1-1	TGTGCCAGTAGTATACTAGGACAGATGAACACTGAAGCTTTCTTT	CASSILGQMNTEAFF
TRBV4-1	once	TRBD2	TRBJ2-4	TGCGCCAGCAGCCAACTAGCGGGAGCCAAAAACATTCAGTACTTC	CASSQLAGAKNIQYF
TRBV4-2	NA	TRBD1	TRBJ1-5	TGTGCCAGCAGTGGACAGGGGGACGGTCAGCCCCAGCATTTT	CASSGQGDGQPQHF
TRBV29-1	few	TRBD1	TRBJ1-1	TGCAGCGTTCCCGGGACAGGGAACACTGAAGCTTTCTTT	CSVPGTGNTEAFF
TRBV2	NA	TRBD2	TRBJ2-7	TGTGCCAGCACGATGAATCGAGCGGGAGTCTTCGAGCAGTACTTC	CASTMNRAGVFEQYF
TRBV29-1	once	TRBD2	TRBJ2-3	TGCAGCGTTGAAGGGCTCGGCGGGAGAGGAGAAGATACGCAGTATTTT	CSVEGLGGRGEDTQYF
TRBV5-1	NA	TRBD2	TRBJ2-1	TGCGCCAGCAGCTTGAGACTAGCGGGAGGGGACAGCTCCTACAATGAGCAGTTCTTC	CASSLRLAGGDSSYNEQFF
TRBV28	NA	NA	TRBJ2-2	TGTGCCAGCAGTTTAGGAGGGGGCGACGGGGAGCTGTTTTTT	CASSLGGGDGELFF
TRBV27	NA	NA	TRBJ1-1	TGTGCCAGCAGTTTATTTTGGGGCAACACTGAAGCTTTCTTT	CASSLFWGNTEAFF
TRBV27	once	NA	TRBJ2-5	TGTGCCAGCCACTACTTAGAGACCCAGTACTTC	CASHYLETQYF
TRBV30	NA	TRBD2	TRBJ2-1	TGTGCCTGGAAGACTAGCGGGAGCTACAATGAGCAGTTCTTC	CAWKTSGSYNEQFF
TRBV28	NA	NA	TRBJ1-1	TGTGCCAGCAGTTTAGGGAGAATGAACACTGAAGCTTTCTTT	CASSLGRMNTEAFF
TRBV7-3	NA	NA	TRBJ2-7	TGTGCCAGCAGCCTCGGCAGGGTGGGGAACGAGCAGTACTTC	CASSLGRVGNEQYF
TRBV7-3	NA	TRBD2	TRBJ2-3	TGTGCCAGCAGCTTGCAAGCGGGAAAGATAGATACGCAGTATTTT	CASSLQAGKIDTQYF
TRBV9	NA	TRBD1	TRBJ2-7	TGTGCCAGCAGAGGACAGGGAGACGAGCAGTACTTC	CASRGQGDEQYF
TRBV7-2	NA	NA	TRBJ2-4	TGTGCCAGCAGCCCTAGGGGGGGGGCCAACATTCAGTACTTC	CASSPRGGANIQYF